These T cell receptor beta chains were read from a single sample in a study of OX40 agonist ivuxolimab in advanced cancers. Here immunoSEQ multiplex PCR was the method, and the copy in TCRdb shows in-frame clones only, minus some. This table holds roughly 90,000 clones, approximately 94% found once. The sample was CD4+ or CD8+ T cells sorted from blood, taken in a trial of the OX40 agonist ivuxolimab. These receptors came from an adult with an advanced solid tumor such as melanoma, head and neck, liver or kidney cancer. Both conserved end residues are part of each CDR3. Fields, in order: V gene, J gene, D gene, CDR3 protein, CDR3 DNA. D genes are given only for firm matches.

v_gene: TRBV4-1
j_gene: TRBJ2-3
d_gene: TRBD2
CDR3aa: CASRTTSGRGTDTQYF
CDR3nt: TGCGCCAGCAGGACGACTAGCGGGAGGGGGACAGATACGCAGTATTTT

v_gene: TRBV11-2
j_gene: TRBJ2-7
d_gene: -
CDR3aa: CASSPLFDSDYEQYF
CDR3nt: TGTGCCAGCAGCCCACTCTTTGACAGTGACTACGAGCAGTACTTC

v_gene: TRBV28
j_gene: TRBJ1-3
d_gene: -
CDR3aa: CASSSDDRISGNTIYF
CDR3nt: TGTGCCAGCAGTTCCGACGACAGGATCTCTGGAAACACCATATATTTT

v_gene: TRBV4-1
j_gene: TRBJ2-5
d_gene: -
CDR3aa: CASSQVGEEETQYF
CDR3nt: TGCGCCAGCAGCCAAGTAGGAGAAGAGGAGACCCAGTACTTC

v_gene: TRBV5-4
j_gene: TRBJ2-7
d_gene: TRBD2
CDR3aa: CASSYSGRAFYEQYF
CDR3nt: TGTGCCAGCAGCTATAGCGGGAGGGCCTTCTACGAGCAGTACTTC

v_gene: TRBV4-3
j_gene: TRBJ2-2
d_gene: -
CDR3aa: CASSQAGELRELFF
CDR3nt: TGCGCCAGCAGCCAAGCTGGGGAGTTGAGGGAGCTGTTTTTT

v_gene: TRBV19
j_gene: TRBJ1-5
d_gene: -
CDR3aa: CASSIYSGLLNQPQHF
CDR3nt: TGTGCCAGTAGTATATACTCGGGATTACTAAATCAGCCCCAGCATTTT

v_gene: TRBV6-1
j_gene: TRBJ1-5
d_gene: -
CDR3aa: CASSHTQSNQPQHF
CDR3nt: TGTGCCAGCAGCCATACTCAGAGCAATCAGCCCCAGCATTTT

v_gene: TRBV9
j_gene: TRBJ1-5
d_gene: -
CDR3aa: CASSVGGYSNQPQHF
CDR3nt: TGTGCCAGCAGCGTAGGAGGTTATAGCAATCAGCCCCAGCATTTT

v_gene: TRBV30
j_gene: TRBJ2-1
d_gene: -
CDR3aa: CAWRMGGFTYNEQFF
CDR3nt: TGTGCCTGGAGAATGGGGGGTTTTACCTACAATGAGCAGTTCTTC